This TCR beta chain was observed in a study of blood T cell repertoires in COVID-19. On the study more broadly: T cells, B-cell-depleted T cells, or PBMCs provided the cDNA or gDNA that served as material.

Looked up from germline, CDR1 is MNHEY and CDR2 is SVGEGT. Trimming left V 2 bases short and J 4 bases short, with 17 bases between. This CDR3 is built from 16 residues. In the study's own analysis: Amplification of reference gene primers provided the estimated nucleated cell counts. TCRdb keeps only in-frame clones here, not all; method: immunoSEQ multiplex PCR. V, J and clone size derive from that table, while D and trimming were established from the DNA sequence. Among more than 200,000 clones listed, around 89% were seen once. Participant age was about 18 to 89 years, and participants resided in about two dozen US areas.

The receptor was isolated from a woman aged 25 to 39 who had recovered from COVID-19. The chain recombines TRBV6-2 or TRBV6-3 with TRBJ1-1; weak D call: TRBD1 (6 bases). The sequenced sample was PBMCs or T cells enriched from blood (not recorded which). Written as DNA, the CDR3 is TGTGCCAGCAGTTACGCCAATCAGGGGAGAGGCACTGAAGCTTTCTTT. Protein: CASSYANQGRGTEAFF.